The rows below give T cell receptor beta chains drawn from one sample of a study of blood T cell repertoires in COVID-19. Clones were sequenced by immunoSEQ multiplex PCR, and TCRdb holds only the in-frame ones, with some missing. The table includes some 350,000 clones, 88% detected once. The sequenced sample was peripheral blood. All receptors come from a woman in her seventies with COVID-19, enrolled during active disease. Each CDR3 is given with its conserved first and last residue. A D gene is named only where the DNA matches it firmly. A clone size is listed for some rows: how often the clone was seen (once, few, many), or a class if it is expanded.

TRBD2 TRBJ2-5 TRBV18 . TGTGCCAGCTCACAATCAAGCGGGGGGGCTGGAGAGACCCAGTACTTC CASSQSSGGAGETQYF
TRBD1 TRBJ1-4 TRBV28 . TGTGCCAGCAGTTTCCCAGCGACAGGGGTGAATGAAAAACTGTTTTTT CASSFPATGVNEKLFF
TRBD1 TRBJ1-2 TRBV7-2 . TGTGCCAGCAGCTTAGGGGACAGGAGAGACTATGGCTACACCTTC CASSLGDRRDYGYTF
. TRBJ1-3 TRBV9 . TGTGCCAGCAGCGCCGATACAGCTTTCTCTGGAAACACCATATATTTT CASSADTAFSGNTIYF
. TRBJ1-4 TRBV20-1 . TGCAGTGCTATCCGGGATGAAAAACTGTTTTTT CSAIRDEKLFF
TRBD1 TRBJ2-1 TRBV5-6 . TGTGCCAGCAGCACCCAGGGGGCCTCCTACAATGAGCAGTTCTTC CASSTQGASYNEQFF
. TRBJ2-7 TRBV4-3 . TGCGCCAGCAGCCAAGCGCACAGGGATTACGAGCAGTACTTC CASSQAHRDYEQYF
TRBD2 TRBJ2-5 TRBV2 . TGTGCCAGCAGCCCCGGACTAGCGGAGACCCAGTACTTC CASSPGLAETQYF
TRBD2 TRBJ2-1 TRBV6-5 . TGTGCCAGCAGTTACCCGGGACTAGAACACAATGAGCAGTTCTTC CASSYPGLEHNEQFF
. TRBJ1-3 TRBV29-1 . TGCAGCGTTGAGAGGGCAGGTTATGGAAACACCATATATTTT CSVERAGYGNTIYF
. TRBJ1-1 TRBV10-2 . TGCGCCAGCAGTGAGTCGAGATTCGGCAGCGGGAAGTTCAAAGCTTTCTTT CASSESRFGSGKFKAFF
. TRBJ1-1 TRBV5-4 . TGTGCCAGCAGCTCCGGTGGCACTGAAGCTTTCTTT CASSSGGTEAFF
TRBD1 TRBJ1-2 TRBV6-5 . TGTGCCAGCAGTTACCAAACAGGGGGATATGGCTACACCTTC CASSYQTGGYGYTF
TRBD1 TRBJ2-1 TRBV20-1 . TGCAGTGCCAACAGGGGGTATGAGCAGTTCTTC CSANRGYEQFF
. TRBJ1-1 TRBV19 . TGTGCCAGTAGCAGGACAGCTAACACTGAAGCTTTCTTT CASSRTANTEAFF
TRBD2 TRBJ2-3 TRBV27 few TGTGCCAGCAGTTTACGGGGTAGCGGGGGCCTTAGCACAGATACGCAGTATTTT CASSLRGSGGLSTDTQYF
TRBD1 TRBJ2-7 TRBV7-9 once TGTGCCAGCAGCTTCGGACAGGTGGGCGAGCAGTACTTC CASSFGQVGEQYF
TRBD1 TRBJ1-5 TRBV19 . TGTGCCAGTAGTCCACAGACAGGGGATCAGCCCCAGCATTTT CASSPQTGDQPQHF
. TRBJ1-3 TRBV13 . TGTGCCAGCAGCTTAGGCCGAGTAGGAGCCGGAGGCACCATATATTTT CASSLGRVGAGGTIYF
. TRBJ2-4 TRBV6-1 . TGTGCCAGCACCCACCGGGTAGAAGCCAAAAACATTCAGTACTTC CASTHRVEAKNIQYF
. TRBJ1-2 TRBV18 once TGTGCCAGCTCTGCAGCTAACTATGGCTACACCTTC CASSAANYGYTF
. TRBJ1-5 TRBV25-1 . TGTGCCAGCCATACTTTGATGCCCCAGCATTTT CASHTLMPQHF
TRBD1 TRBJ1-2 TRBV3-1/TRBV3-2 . TGTGCCAGCAGCCTTGGACAGGGGATTGGCTACACCTTC CASSLGQGIGYTF
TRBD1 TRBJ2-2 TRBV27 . TGTGCCAGCAGTTTATCCCCCGGGACAGGGGCCACCGGGGAGCTGTTTTTT CASSLSPGTGATGELFF
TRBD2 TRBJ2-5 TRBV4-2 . TGTGCCAGCAGTCCGTCTAGCGGGGGGGAAGAGACCCAGTACTTC CASSPSSGGEETQYF
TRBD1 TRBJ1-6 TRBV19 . TGTGCCAGTAGTATAGTGGGGGGACAGTATAATTCACCCCTCCACTTT CASSIVGGQYNSPLHF
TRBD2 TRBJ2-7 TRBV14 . TGTGCCAGCAGCCAAAGAGGCGGGGGGGCCCCCTACGAGCAGTACTTC CASSQRGGGAPYEQYF
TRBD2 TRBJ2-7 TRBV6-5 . TGTGCCAGCAGGGCTGGGGGAGGGTTATACGAGCAGTACTTC CASRAGGGLYEQYF
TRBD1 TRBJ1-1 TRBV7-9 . TGTGCCAGCATCGTGACAGGGAGCCTCCCTGAAGCTTTCTTT CASIVTGSLPEAFF
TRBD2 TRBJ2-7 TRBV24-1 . TGTGCCACCAGTCCCGCCCCCTCGCGGGGGGCCTCCTACGAGCAGTACTTC CATSPAPSRGASYEQYF
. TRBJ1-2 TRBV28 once TGTGCCAGCAGTTTAGGCACACAGGTGACCCCGTATGGCTACACCTTC CASSLGTQVTPYGYTF
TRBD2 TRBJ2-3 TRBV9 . TGTGCCAGCAGCGTAGAGGCGGGAGTGGCAGATACGCAGTATTTT CASSVEAGVADTQYF
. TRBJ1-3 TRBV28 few TGTGCCAGCAGATGGGCCCTCTCTGGAAACACCATATATTTT CASRWALSGNTIYF
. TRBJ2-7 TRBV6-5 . TGTGCCAGCCTCCCCCGACGGGGGGCCACCTACGAGCAGTACTTC CASLPRRGATYEQYF
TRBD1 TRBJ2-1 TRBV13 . TGTGCCAGCAGCCCTGGGACAGGGAACAATGAGCAGTTCTTC CASSPGTGNNEQFF
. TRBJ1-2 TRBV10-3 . TGTGCCATCAGTAAAGCCGGGACATTATTCGACTATGGCTACACCTTC CAISKAGTLFDYGYTF
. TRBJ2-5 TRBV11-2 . TGTGCCAGCAGCTTAGATCTAGGAGGCCTAACGCAGTACTTC CASSLDLGGLTQYF
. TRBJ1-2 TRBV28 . TGTGCCAGCACCCCGAACAGTAACTATGGCTACACCTTC CASTPNSNYGYTF
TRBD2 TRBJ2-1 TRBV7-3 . TGTGCCAGCAGCCCTAATAGCGGGGGGGCCATTGAGCAGTTCTTC CASSPNSGGAIEQFF
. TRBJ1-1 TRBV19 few TGTGCCAGTAGTATGGGAGGGACTGAAGCTTTCTTT CASSMGGTEAFF
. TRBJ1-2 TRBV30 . TGTGGAACCGGGTCAGCCTTCTATGGCTACACCTTC CGTGSAFYGYTF
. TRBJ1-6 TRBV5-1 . TGCGCCAGCAGCTTGGTCGGGGGGAATTCACCCCTCCACTTT CASSLVGGNSPLHF
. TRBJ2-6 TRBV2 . TGTGCCAGCATCATTTCTGGGGCCAACGTCCTGACTTTC CASIISGANVLTF
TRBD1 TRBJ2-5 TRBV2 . TGTGCCAGCAACTTTGACAGGGGGGACGGAGAGACCCAGTACTTC CASNFDRGDGETQYF
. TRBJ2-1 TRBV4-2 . TGTGCCAGCAGCCAAGTAACGCGGGGGCCCCTACCGGGTGAGCAGTTCTTC CASSQVTRGPLPGEQFF